These 14 T cell receptor beta chains came from one sample sequenced in a study of PD-1 blockade in classical Hodgkin lymphoma. Only in-frame clones appear in the TCRdb table, and some are missing; sequencing was by immunoSEQ multiplex PCR. Here the sample spans roughly 42,000 clones, around 69% being singletons. The time point is: cycle 4 day 1 (C4D1), after five to seven weeks of nivolumab. In every patient, relapse followed autologous stem cell transplantation, while exposure to brentuximab vedotin differed. Here the sequenced sample was peripheral blood mononuclear cells (PBMCs), taken before the fourth cycle of nivolumab. The receptors here all came from a human donor with classical Hodgkin lymphoma.

The V call is TRBV9, the J call TRBJ1-3, with D possibly TRBD1 on 5 matching bases. V was clipped by 3 bases and J by 8 bases, with 12 bases between them. This CDR3 contains 13 residues. Germline V gives CDR1 SGDLS, CDR2 YYNGEE. The CDR3: CASSAPRGDTIYF. In DNA form, the CDR3 reads TGTGCCAGCAGCGCCCCCCGGGGGGACACCATATATTTT. The full variable domain, with the rest looked up from reference TRBV9 and TRBJ1-3, is DSGVTQTPKHLITATGQRVTLRCSPRSGDLSVYWYQQSLDQGLQFLIQYYNGEERAKGNILERFSAQQFPDLHSELNLSSLELGDSALYFCASSAPRGDTIYFGEGSWLTVV.

Details on this clone: At one end, the junction sequence differs from germline, possibly due to a read error. This chain joins TRBV5-4 and TRBJ1-2; TRBD1 matches 8 bases. The germline CDR1 and CDR2 sequences are SGHNT and YYREEE (reference sequence). This CDR3 comprises 16 residues. The CDR3, as DNA: TGTGCCAGCAGATTGGGGGACAGGAGGTCGGGGTATGGCTACACCTTC. Protein: CASRLGDRRSGYGYTF.

The chain carries TRBV7-8 and TRBJ2-5; D call uncertain. This CDR3 is built from 18 residues. CDR1 and CDR2 from the germline V gene are SGHVS and FQNEAQ. V lost 2 bases to trimming and J lost 3 bases, with 22 bases between them. In DNA, the CDR3 is TGTGCCAGCAGCTTAAATCCCCCCGTCGGGTTCGGAAAAGAGACCCAGTACTTC. This translates into CASSLNPPVGFGKETQYF.

The chain combines TRBV2 with TRBJ2-1; 9 nucleotides align to TRBD2. Germline V gene lookup returns CDR1 SNHLY and CDR2 FYNNEI. This CDR3 is 17 amino acids long. V lost 6 bases to trimming and J lost 7 bases; unmatched junction nucleotides: 16. The CDR3 DNA is TGTGCCAGCAGCGCCGAGATAGCGGGGGCCCAGGGGAATGAGCAGTTCTTC. Its translation is CASSAEIAGAQGNEQFF.

The chain combines TRBV29-1 with TRBJ2-5; D may be TRBD1 or TRBD2 (5 bases each). The CDR3 sequence is 12 residues long. V was pared by 3 bases and J by 5 bases, with 10 bases between. Germline V gene lookup returns CDR1 SQVTM and CDR2 ANQGSEA. This CDR3 is CSVDSGAETQYF. DNA for the CDR3: TGCAGCGTTGATTCCGGGGCCGAGACCCAGTACTTC.

This clone was observed once. The gene calls are TRBV30 and TRBJ2-7, with D possibly being TRBD1 (6 bases). Per germline, CDR1 GTSNPN and CDR2 SVGIG (reference sequence). CDR3 length: 14 amino acids. Trimming removed 2 bases from V and 0 bases from J, with 11 bases in between. The CDR3 DNA follows: TGTGCCTGGAGTATTAAGGACAGCTCCTACGAGCAGTACTTC. Its protein product is CAWSIKDSSYEQYF.

The chain couples TRBV4-3 to TRBJ2-1; the D call may be TRBD1 or TRBD2 (5 bases each). CDR3 size: 18 residues. V gave up 2 bases and J gave up 3 bases, with 20 bases separating them. From germline, CDR1 is LGHNA and CDR2 YSLEER. The CDR3 spells CASSQHKGAGTFYNEQFF. The DNA for the CDR3 is TGCGCCAGCAGCCAACATAAGGGAGCCGGGACCTTCTACAATGAGCAGTTCTTC.

By share, this clone ranks as medium-sized. The chain recombines TRBV14 with TRBJ2-7, with D possibly TRBD2 on 6 matching bases. CDR3 length equals 17 residues. V lost 2 bases, J lost 3 bases, and 20 bases lay in between. Per the germline V gene, CDR1 is SGHDN and CDR2 is FVKESK. The CDR3 region is CASSQPTRRGTDYEQYF. The CDR3 DNA sequence: TGTGCCAGCAGCCAACCCACTCGGAGGGGTACCGACTACGAGCAGTACTTC.

The genes are TRBV13 and TRBJ2-7; D uncertain. Trimming took 4 bases from V and 0 from J, leaving 4 bases between them. The CDR3 has 12 residues. Germline V CDR1 and CDR2: PRHDT, FYEKMQ (reference sequence). For the CDR3, the DNA is TGTGCCAGCAGCTCGATCTCCTACGAGCAGTACTTC. This codes for CASSSISYEQYF.

This chain's CDR3 is CASSKVGAPDRGPFFTSTDTQYF. In DNA form, the CDR3 reads TGTGCCAGCAGCAAAGTCGGGGCGCCGGACAGGGGGCCCTTTTTTACTAGCACAGATACGCAGTATTTT. This chain connects TRBV21-1 to TRBJ2-3; no check of the table's D call, TRBD1, against the DNA was made. TRBV21-1 is a pseudogene locus. The CDR3 is 23 residues long.

The gene calls are TRBV14 and TRBJ2-2; no firm D call. Germline values: CDR1 SGHDN, CDR2 FVKESK. The CDR3 contains 14 residues. V gave up 1 base and J gave up 7 bases, with 10 bases separating them. The CDR3 loop reads CASSQVGLYGELFF. As DNA, the CDR3 is TGTGCCAGCAGCCAAGTAGGGTTGTACGGGGAGCTGTTTTTT.

This rearrangement joins TRBV5-1 to TRBJ2-2; TRBD2 aligns across 11 bases. The length of the CDR3 is 17 residues. The V and J ends lost 4 bases and 8 bases, in that order; junction bases with no gene match: 13. CDR1 is SGHRS, CDR2 YFSETQ, per germline. CDR3 loop: CASSTVAGGPEFGELFF. CDR3 coding DNA: TGCGCCAGCAGCACCGTAGCGGGGGGGCCCGAGTTTGGGGAGCTGTTTTTT.

The chain has TRBV6-6 and TRBJ2-3; perhaps TRBD2 as D (5 bases). The germline CDR1 and CDR2 sequences are MNHNY and SVGAGI (reference sequence). The CDR3 is 15 residues long. Trimming took off 3 bases at V and 5 bases at J, with 15 bases between the two ends. CDR3 residues: CASSYSHGERDTQYF. The DNA for the CDR3 is TGTGCCAGCAGTTATTCCCATGGGGAGAGAGATACGCAGTATTTT.

This chain connects TRBV28 to TRBJ2-2; weak D call: TRBD2 (6 bases). The V end was cut by 4 bases, the J end by 9 bases, with 21 bases between. The germline gives CDR1 MDHEN, CDR2 SYDVKM. There are 16 residues in the CDR3. The CDR3 loop is CASSYVVVGGPRELFF. DNA of the CDR3: TGTGCCAGCAGTTACGTAGTTGTGGGGGGACCCCGGGAGCTGTTTTTT.